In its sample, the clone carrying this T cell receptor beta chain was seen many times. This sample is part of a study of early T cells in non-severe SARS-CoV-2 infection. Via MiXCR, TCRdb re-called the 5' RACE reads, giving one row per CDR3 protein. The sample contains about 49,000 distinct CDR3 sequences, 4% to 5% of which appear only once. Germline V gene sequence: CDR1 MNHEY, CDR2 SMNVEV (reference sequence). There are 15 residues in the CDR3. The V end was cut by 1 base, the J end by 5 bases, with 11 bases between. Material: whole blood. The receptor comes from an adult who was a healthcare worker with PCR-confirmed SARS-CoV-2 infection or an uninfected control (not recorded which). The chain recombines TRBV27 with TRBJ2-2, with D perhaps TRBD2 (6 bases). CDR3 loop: CASSLYGRGTGELFF. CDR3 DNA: TGTGCCAGCAGTTTATACGGACGGGGGACCGGGGAGCTGTTTTTT.